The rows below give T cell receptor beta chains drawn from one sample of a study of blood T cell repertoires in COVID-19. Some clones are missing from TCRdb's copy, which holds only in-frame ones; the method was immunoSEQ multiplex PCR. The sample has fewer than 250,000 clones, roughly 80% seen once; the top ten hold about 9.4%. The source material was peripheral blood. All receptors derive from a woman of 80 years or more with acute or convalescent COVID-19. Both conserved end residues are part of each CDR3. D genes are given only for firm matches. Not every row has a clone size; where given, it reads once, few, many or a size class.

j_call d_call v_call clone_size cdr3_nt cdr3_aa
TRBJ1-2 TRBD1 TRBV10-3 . TGTGCCATCAGTGACTCGGACAGGGGTCACGGCTACACCTTC CAISDSDRGHGYTF
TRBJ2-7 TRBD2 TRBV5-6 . TGTGCCAGCAGCTTGGGAAAGTGGTCTAGCGGGAGAGTCAACGAGCAGTACTTC CASSLGKWSSGRVNEQYF
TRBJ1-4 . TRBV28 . TGTGCCAGCAGTCCGTCAGGGGTAGGGGAAAAACTGTTTTTT CASSPSGVGEKLFF
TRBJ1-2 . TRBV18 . TGTGCCAGCTCACCACAGCACGAAATAAACTATGGCTACACCTTC CASSPQHEINYGYTF
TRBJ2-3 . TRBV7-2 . TGTGCCAGCAGCTTAGCTAGCGGATACACAGATACGCAGTATTTT CASSLASGYTDTQYF
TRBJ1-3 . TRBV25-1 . TGTGCCAGCAGTGAAGGGGTAGGGGCCGGAAACACCATATATTTT CASSEGVGAGNTIYF
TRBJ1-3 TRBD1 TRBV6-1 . TGTGCCAGCAGTGAACCGGGACAGGGGGGCACCATATATTTT CASSEPGQGGTIYF
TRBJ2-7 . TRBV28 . TGTGCCAGCAGTTCGGGAGCAGGCCCCTACGAGCAGTACTTC CASSSGAGPYEQYF
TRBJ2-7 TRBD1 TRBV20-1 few TGCAGTGCCTACAGGGGGCACGAGCAGTACTTC CSAYRGHEQYF
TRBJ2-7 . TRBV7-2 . TGTGCCAGCAGCCCCCACGCTAGCTCCTACGAGCAGTACTTC CASSPHASSYEQYF
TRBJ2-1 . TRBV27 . TGTGCCAGCAGTTTTGGCCAAATCAATGAGCAGTTCTTC CASSFGQINEQFF
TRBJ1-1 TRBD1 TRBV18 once TGTGCCAGCTCTCGTCCCGGGACAGCGAACACTGAAGCTTTCTTT CASSRPGTANTEAFF
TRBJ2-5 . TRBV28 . TGTGCCAGCAGTGCAGGAGGGCGGTATGTTGAGACCCAGTACTTC CASSAGGRYVETQYF
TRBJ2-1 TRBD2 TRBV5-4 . TGTGCCAGCAGCCTTTTAGCGGGAGGAATGAATGAGCAGTTCTTC CASSLLAGGMNEQFF
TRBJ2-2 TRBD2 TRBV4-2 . TGTGCCAGCAGCCAAGCCCTGGGCGGGGGTACCGGGGAGCTGTTTTTT CASSQALGGGTGELFF
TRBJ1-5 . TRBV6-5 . TGTGCCAGCAGCCCGAATTTGGGCATGCTACAGCCCCAGCATTTT CASSPNLGMLQPQHF
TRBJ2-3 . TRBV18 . TGTGCCAGCTCGCCAAATAACAAAGCGGGAGATACGCAGTATTTT CASSPNNKAGDTQYF
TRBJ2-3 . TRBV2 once TGTGCCAGCAACCCACAGGGTGGGGGTGGCACAGATACGCAGTATTTT CASNPQGGGGTDTQYF
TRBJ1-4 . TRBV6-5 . TGTGCCAGCAGTAAACATAAGAATGAAAAACTGTTTTTT CASSKHKNEKLFF
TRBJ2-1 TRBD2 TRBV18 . TGTGCCAGCTCCTGGACTAGCGACTACAATGAGCAGTTCTTC CASSWTSDYNEQFF
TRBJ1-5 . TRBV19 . TGTGCCAGTAGTGGGGAGCTTAGCAATCAGCCCCAGCATTTT CASSGELSNQPQHF
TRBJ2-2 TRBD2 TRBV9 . TGTGCCAGCAGCGCGACTAGCGGGGTCGGGGAGCTGTTTTTT CASSATSGVGELFF
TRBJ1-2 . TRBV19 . TGTGCCAGTAGTATGAGTTTAGCTAACTATGGCTACACCTTC CASSMSLANYGYTF
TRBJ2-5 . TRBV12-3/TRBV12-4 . TGTGCCAGCAGTCTGGACAACGTGGAGACCCAGTACTTC CASSLDNVETQYF
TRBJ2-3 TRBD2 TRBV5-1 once TGCGCCAGCAGCTTGGCCCCTAGCGGGAGTGTTAGCACAGATACGCAGTATTTT CASSLAPSGSVSTDTQYF
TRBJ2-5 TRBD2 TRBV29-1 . TGCAGCGCTGAGGCGGGAGGAGAGACCCAGTACTTC CSAEAGGETQYF
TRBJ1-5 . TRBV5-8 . TGTGCCAGCAGCTTAGGAGGAGTGGGCAATCAGCCCCAGCATTTT CASSLGGVGNQPQHF
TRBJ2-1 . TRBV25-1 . TGTGCCAGCTGGGAAGCGGGTGCACGCGGTGAGCAGTTCTTC CASWEAGARGEQFF
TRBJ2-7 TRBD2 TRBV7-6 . TGTGCCAGCAGCACCGACTTAGCGGGAGGACCCTACGAGCAGTACTTC CASSTDLAGGPYEQYF
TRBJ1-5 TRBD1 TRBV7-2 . TGTGCCAGCAGCCTCGGGACAGGGAATCAGCCCCAGCATTTT CASSLGTGNQPQHF
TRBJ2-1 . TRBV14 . TGTGCCAGCAGCCAAGACTTCCGCAATGAGCAGTTCTTC CASSQDFRNEQFF
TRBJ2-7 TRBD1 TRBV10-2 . TGCGCCAGCAGGGACCAGGGGACAGCGCCCTACGAGCAGTACTTC CASRDQGTAPYEQYF
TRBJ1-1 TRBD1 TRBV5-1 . TGCGCCAGCAGCTCAGCCGGGACAGAATATGAAGCTTTCTTT CASSSAGTEYEAFF
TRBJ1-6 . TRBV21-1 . TGTGCCAGCAGCAAGAGACAGGGGTCGGACCCCCATTCACCCCTCCACTTT CASSKRQGSDPHSPLHF
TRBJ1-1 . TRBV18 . TGTGCCAGCTCACCATCACCGTTCATAGGGCGGGGGGACACTGAAGCTTTCTTT CASSPSPFIGRGDTEAFF
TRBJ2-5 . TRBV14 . TGTGCCAGCAGTCAAGTCGGAGAGACCCAGTACTTC CASSQVGETQYF
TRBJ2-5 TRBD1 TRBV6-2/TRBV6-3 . TGTGCCAGCAGTGACCAGACAGGGGATGGGCAAGAGACCCAGTACTTC CASSDQTGDGQETQYF
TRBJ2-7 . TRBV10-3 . TGTGCCATCAGTGAGGGGGACTTTTCTTCCTACGAGCAGTACTTC CAISEGDFSSYEQYF
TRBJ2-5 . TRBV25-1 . TGTGCCAGCAGTGATCCCGGACACGTGGAGACCCAGTACTTC CASSDPGHVETQYF
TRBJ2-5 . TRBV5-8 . TGTGCCAGCAGCTCCTGGGGCCCGCCGGAGACCCAGTACTTC CASSSWGPPETQYF
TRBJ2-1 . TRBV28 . TGTGCCAGCAGCCCGAGTTACGAGCAGTTCTTC CASSPSYEQFF
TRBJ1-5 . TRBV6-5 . TGTGCCAGCAGTTATCCGGAGACCAATCAGCCCCAGCATTTT CASSYPETNQPQHF
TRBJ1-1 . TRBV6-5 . TGTGCCAGTGAGGGGAGGGACGTGAGAAACACTGAAGCTTTCTTT CASEGRDVRNTEAFF
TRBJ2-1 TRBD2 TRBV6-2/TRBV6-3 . TGTGCCAGCAGTTATAGCGGGGGGGCCTACAATGAGCAGTTCTTC CASSYSGGAYNEQFF
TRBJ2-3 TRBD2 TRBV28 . TGTGCCAGCAGTTTAGCGATGGGCGGTCCGAGCGGGGGGCAGTATTTT CASSLAMGGPSGGQYF
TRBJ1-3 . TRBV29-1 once TGCAGCGTTGTCGGAACAGGGTGGCCTGGAAACACCATATATTTT CSVVGTGWPGNTIYF